This record covers a single T cell receptor (beta chain). Its antigen is not identified. The CDR3 is made up of 18 amino acids. V lost 1 base to trimming and J lost 0 bases; unmatched junction nucleotides: 9. The germline CDR1 and CDR2 sequences are ENHRY and SYGVKD. This record belongs to a study of glioma-infiltrating T cells after dendritic cell vaccination. Study-wide results and caveats: Higher pretreatment TIL content predicted longer progression-free time and survival.

Assay: immunoSEQ multiplex PCR; the TCRdb copy retains only in-frame clones and omits some. Altogether approximately 48,000 clones are present, 85% being singletons, with the ten largest covering around 10%. The specimen comprised blood, sampled before dendritic cell vaccination. The chain joins TRBV10-3 to TRBJ1-3, with 7 bases fitting TRBD1. The sequence derives from a human donor with glioblastoma. The CDR3: CAISELKTGTLSGNTIYF. CDR3 DNA: TGTGCCATCAGTGAGTTGAAGACAGGGACCCTCTCTGGAAACACCATATATTTT.